This TCR beta chain was profiled in a study of T-cell memory formation after mild COVID-19. At the level of the study: Each donor largely had its own TCR clusters.

Trimming took 5 bases from V and 5 from J; bases not matched to a gene: 4. The CDR3 covers 13 residues. CDR1 is MNHEY, CDR2 SVGAGI, per germline. The TCR alpha and TCR beta cDNA libraries, bearing sample barcodes and UMIs, were generated by 5'RACE using constant-segment primers. TCRdb redid the calling of the 5' RACE reads with MiXCR, one entry per CDR3 protein. The table shows hundreds of thousands of distinct CDR3 sequences, with about 15% occurring only once. Sample: PBMCs or a T cell subset sorted from them (not recorded which). The sequence derives from a man aged 18 to 29 who had mild COVID-19 (a few samples of this study predate the infection). Cell type and time point are not known. The J gene is TRBJ2-7, the V gene TRBV6-5, with TRBD2 matching 9 bases. CDR3 sequence reads: CASSERGVHEQYF. CDR3 DNA sequence: TGTGCCAGCAGTGAGCGGGGGGTCCACGAGCAGTACTTC.